These 28 T cell receptor beta chains originate from one sample sequenced in a study of T cells after yellow fever vaccination. TCRdb re-derived calls from the 5' RACE reads in MiXCR, one entry per CDR3 protein. The data contain 250,000 to 300,000 distinct CDR3 sequences, around 5.2% of them singletons. The specimen was CD4+ T cells sorted from PBMCs, collected on the day of the yellow fever booster vaccination. Source of these receptors: a young man who received the YFV17D yellow fever vaccine.

This clonotype was recorded many times. The V gene is TRBV6-5, the J gene TRBJ2-3, with a weak D call TRBD2 (5 bases). This CDR3 has 15 residues. CDR1 and CDR2 (germline): MNHEY, SVGAGI. Trimming stripped 6 bases from V and 2 bases from J, with 15 bases between. CDR3 region: CASRQTRGITDTQYF. The CDR3 nucleotides are TGTGCCAGCAGACAGACTCGGGGTATCACAGATACGCAGTATTTT.

The chain is built from TRBV6-5 and TRBJ1-6, with TRBD1 identical over 9 bases. V lost 0 bases and J lost 6; bases outside the gene matches: 6. The germline CDR1 and CDR2 sequences are MNHEY and SVGAGI. The CDR3 contains 17 residues. The CDR3 loop is CASSYSGQGRSNSPLHF. The CDR3 DNA sequence: TGTGCCAGCAGTTACTCAGGACAGGGGAGAAGTAATTCACCCCTCCACTTT.

The V and J genes are TRBV9 and TRBJ1-3; tentative D call: TRBD1 (6 bases). Germline V gene lookup returns CDR1 SGDLS and CDR2 YYNGEE. The CDR3 consists of 18 residues. V shed 2 bases and J shed 2 bases, with 20 bases lying between them. This CDR3 is CASSVFPEAGTTGNTIYF. The DNA of the CDR3 is TGTGCCAGCAGCGTGTTCCCCGAAGCAGGGACAACTGGAAACACCATATATTTT.

This clonotype has at least ten counts. The V and J genes are TRBV5-1 and TRBJ2-7; 10 nucleotides agree with TRBD2. Germline-derived CDR1 and CDR2 are SGHRS and YFSETQ. The CDR3 has 14 residues. V lost 4 bases to trimming and J lost 5 bases; unmatched junction nucleotides: 6. This CDR3 is CASSMLSGGDEQYV. CDR3 DNA sequence: TGCGCCAGCAGCATGCTGAGCGGGGGGGACGAGCAGTACGTC.

V usage is TRBV9 and J usage is TRBJ2-3; possibly TRBD1 for D (6 bases). The germline V and J ends were trimmed by 0 bases and 2 bases, with 10 bases remaining between them. The germline V gene encodes CDR1 SGDLS and CDR2 YYNGEE. The CDR3 consists of 15 residues. The DNA for the CDR3 is TGTGCCAGCAGCGTAGGGCAGGGGCCCACAGATACGCAGTATTTT. This sequence encodes CASSVGQGPTDTQYF. Full variable domain (missing parts from reference TRBV9 and TRBJ2-3): DSGVTQTPKHLITATGQRVTLRCSPRSGDLSVYWYQQSLDQGLQFLIQYYNGEERAKGNILERFSAQQFPDLHSELNLSSLELGDSALYFCASSVGQGPTDTQYFGPGTRLTVL.

This clonotype appeared a few times. V and J are TRBV20-1 and TRBJ1-1; D possibly corresponds to TRBD1 (5 bases). The germline CDR1 and CDR2 sequences are DFQATT and SNEGSKA (reference sequence). The CDR3 has 14 amino acids. V gave up 3 bases and J gave up 3 bases, with 14 bases separating them. CDR3 loop: CSASGGGFHTEAFF. The CDR3 DNA sequence: TGCAGTGCTAGCGGGGGGGGGTTTCACACTGAAGCTTTCTTT.

The rearrangement joins TRBV5-4 to TRBJ2-5, with a possible D match to TRBD1 (6 bases). In germline, CDR1 is SGHNT, CDR2 YYREEE (reference sequence). V was pared by 4 bases and J by 4 bases, with 17 bases between. The CDR3 is made up of 15 amino acids. The CDR3 bases are TGTGCCAGCAGCCAAGACCTACAGGGTCCAGAGACCCAGTACTTC. Translated, it gives CASSQDLQGPETQYF.

In its sample, this clonotype was seen many times. J is TRBJ2-3 and V is TRBV7-2; no reliable D call. Trimming removed 2 bases at V and 8 bases at J, with 5 bases between. CDR1 is SGHTA, CDR2 FQGNSA, per germline. The CDR3 runs to 11 residues. The CDR3 DNA is TGTGCCAGCAGCTTAATCGGTACGCAGTATTTT. Its translation is CASSLIGTQYF.

This rearrangement joins TRBV20-1 to TRBJ2-1; 11 bases fit TRBD1. Unmatched junction bases numbered 3, after V lost 2 bases and J lost 6 bases. The CDR3 has 14 amino acids. CDR1 and CDR2 from the germline V gene are DFQATT and SNEGSKA (reference sequence). CDR3 coding DNA: TGCAGTGCTAGATGGGACAGGGGGATCAATGAGCAGTTCTTC. Its protein product is CSARWDRGINEQFF.

This clonotype was found many times. V usage is TRBV20-1 and J usage is TRBJ1-5, with 7 bases fitting TRBD1. The V gene end was trimmed by 0 bases and the J gene end by 7 bases; junction bases not matched to a gene: 6. Germline V lookup: CDR1 DFQATT, CDR2 SNEGSKA (reference sequence). This CDR3 contains 14 residues. Here the CDR3 reads CSARETGDWQPQHF. The CDR3 DNA sequence: TGCAGTGCTAGAGAAACAGGGGACTGGCAGCCCCAGCATTTT.

This clonotype was counted at least ten times. The chain uses TRBV6-5 and TRBJ2-1, with 8 bases fitting TRBD2. Germline V gene lookup returns CDR1 MNHEY and CDR2 SVGAGI. The CDR3 spans 13 residues. The ends lost 5 bases at V and 7 bases at J; junction bases unmatched: 4. CDR3 nucleotide sequence: TGTGCCAGCAGTGTCCGGGGGGGGAATGAGCAGTTCTTC. Translation gives CASSVRGGNEQFF.

This clonotype has only a few counts. The chain has TRBV9 and TRBJ1-1; D unclear. The CDR3 has 14 residues. Germline loops: CDR1 SGDLS, CDR2 YYNGEE. The germline V and J ends were trimmed by 1 base and 10 bases, with 17 bases remaining between them. CDR3 sequence reads: CASSVLDSGGSAFF. In DNA, the CDR3 is TGTGCCAGCAGCGTACTAGATTCCGGAGGCTCAGCTTTCTTT.

This chain connects TRBV24-1 to TRBJ2-3; D could derive from TRBD1 or TRBD2 (5 bases each). From germline, CDR1 is KGHDR and CDR2 SFDVKD. V lost 0 bases, J lost 6 bases, and 12 bases lay in between. This CDR3 comprises 15 residues. This chain's CDR3 is CATSDLWGTGDTQYF. CDR3 nucleotides: TGTGCCACCAGTGATTTGTGGGGGACCGGGGATACGCAGTATTTT.

The chain couples TRBV6-5 to TRBJ2-5; D is possibly TRBD1 or TRBD2 (5 bases each). Germline V lookup: CDR1 MNHEY, CDR2 SVGAGI. V lost 0 bases and J 5 bases, leaving 13 bases between the germline ends. The CDR3 runs to 15 residues. The CDR3 region has the DNA TGTGCCAGCAGTTACTCGATAGGGACGACCGAGACCCAGTACTTC. It encodes CASSYSIGTTETQYF.

This clonotype was counted many times. V and J are TRBV7-2 and TRBJ2-3; 8 bases match TRBD2. J gave up 13 bases and V 5 bases, and 8 bases lay outside the gene matches. The CDR3 has 12 amino acids. Per germline, CDR1 SGHTA and CDR2 FQGNSA. The CDR3 DNA follows: TGTGCCAGCAGCCCCGGGAGGGGACTGGAGTATTTT. It specifies CASSPGRGLEYF.

This clonotype has at least ten counts. V and J are TRBV6-6 and TRBJ2-2; D might be TRBD1 (6 bases). Trimming removed 6 bases at V and 4 bases at J, with 18 bases between. Germline loops: CDR1 MNHNY, CDR2 SVGAGI (reference sequence). The CDR3 covers 16 residues. CDR3 in DNA: TGTGCCAGCAGACAGGCCGGGACATCCGTCACCGGGGAGCTGTTTTTT. This gives the protein CASRQAGTSVTGELFF.

This clonotype appeared a few times. V gene TRBV28 combines with J gene TRBJ2-1; D may be TRBD2 (7 bases). CDR3 length: 17 amino acids. Deletions cut 3 bases from V and 1 base from J, with 16 bases between. The V gene's germline CDR1 is MDHEN and CDR2 SYDVKM. CDR3 sequence: CASSFPRGGGSYNEQFF. For the CDR3, the DNA is TGTGCCAGCAGTTTCCCAAGGGGAGGGGGTTCCTACAATGAGCAGTTCTTC.

In its sample, this clonotype was seen many times. The chain employs TRBV4-3 and TRBJ2-7; TRBD1 aligns across 9 bases. The CDR3 runs to 16 residues. The germline gives CDR1 LGHNA, CDR2 YSLEER. V shed 4 bases, J shed 0 bases, and the junction held 7 bases outside the gene matches. In DNA, the CDR3 is TGCGCCAGCAGCCGGATACAGGGGGCAAGCTCCTACGAGCAGTACTTC. This codes for CASSRIQGASSYEQYF.

In this sample, this clonotype turned up a few times. V usage is TRBV4-3 and J usage is TRBJ2-3; a weak D match, TRBD2 (6 bases). Germline V gene sequence: CDR1 LGHNA, CDR2 YSLEER. CDR3 size: 16 residues. The ends were cut back, 0 bases at V and 4 bases at J, with 14 bases in the middle. CDR3 loop: CASSQDGAGGADTQYF. As DNA, the CDR3 is TGCGCCAGCAGCCAAGATGGGGCAGGCGGGGCAGATACGCAGTATTTT.

This clonotype was found many times. The chain links TRBV18 to TRBJ1-4, with D hard to call. Trimming removed 3 bases from V and 3 bases from J, with 11 bases in between. Germline CDR1 is KGHSH and CDR2 is LQKENI. This CDR3 region has 15 residues. CDR3 nucleotides: TGTGCCAGCTCACCCCAGGCCGGGGCTAATGAAAAACTGTTTTTT. The encoded protein is CASSPQAGANEKLFF.

This clonotype was observed a few times. The genes are TRBV5-1 and TRBJ2-5; TRBD2 is a possible D gene (6 bases). The germline CDR1 and CDR2 sequences are SGHRS and YFSETQ. The V and J ends lost 0 bases and 2 bases respectively, with 11 bases between them. This CDR3 has 15 amino acids. The CDR3 here is CASSLVGGEQETQYF. CDR3 nucleotide sequence: TGCGCCAGCAGCTTGGTCGGGGGAGAACAAGAGACCCAGTACTTC.

This clonotype has more than one count but fewer than ten. The rearrangement uses TRBV11-2 and TRBJ1-2; D call uncertain. CDR1 is SGHAT and CDR2 is FQNNGV in the germline V gene. CDR3 length equals 14 residues. Trimming removed 5 bases from V and 6 bases from J, with 16 bases in between. This CDR3 is CASSPFKPMDGYTF. The CDR3 DNA reads TGTGCCAGCAGCCCTTTTAAGCCAATGGATGGCTACACCTTC.

The chain uses TRBV12-3 or TRBV12-4 and TRBJ1-1, with a weak D call TRBD1 (6 bases). The CDR3 is 14 amino acids. V was trimmed by 6 bases and J by 1 base, leaving 12 bases between them. The CDR3 here is CASSAGQPNTEAFF. CDR3 in DNA: TGTGCCAGCAGCGCCGGACAGCCGAACACTGAAGCTTTCTTT.

This clonotype was counted ten times or more. One end of the junction fails to match germline, which may point to a read error. V and J are TRBV19 and TRBJ2-1; D remains ambiguous. In germline, CDR1 is LNHDA, CDR2 SQIVND (reference sequence). The CDR3 is 12 amino acids. CDR3 sequence (DNA): TGTGCCAGTAGCTCCCCCTACAAAGAGCAGTTCTTC. Translating it yields CASSSPYKEQFF.

The chain joins TRBV5-4 to TRBJ1-1; a possible D gene is TRBD1 (6 bases). This CDR3 has 17 residues. The V end lost 4 bases, the J end lost 6 bases, and 25 bases lay between the germline ends. Per the germline V gene, CDR1 is SGHNT and CDR2 is YYREEE (reference sequence). CDR3 loop: CASSPPQGGLEFAEAFF. CDR3 in DNA: TGTGCCAGCAGCCCGCCACAGGGAGGCCTGGAGTTTGCTGAAGCTTTCTTT.

This clonotype turned up a few times. J is TRBJ1-2 and V is TRBV20-1; D is unresolved. This CDR3 contains 13 residues. Germline values: CDR1 DFQATT, CDR2 SNEGSKA (reference sequence). V was pared by 6 bases and J by 0 bases, with 11 bases between. The CDR3 sequence: CSAHKGPNYGYTF. DNA for the CDR3: TGCAGTGCCCACAAAGGACCTAACTATGGCTACACCTTC.

The chain has TRBV25-1 and TRBJ1-1; 7 nucleotides agree with TRBD1. There are 16 residues in the CDR3. Germline V CDR1 and CDR2: MGHDK, SYGVNS. V shed 3 bases, J shed 3 bases, and the junction held 10 bases outside the gene matches. CDR3 amino acids: CASSEYTGAGDTEAFF. DNA for the CDR3: TGTGCCAGCAGTGAGTATACAGGGGCCGGGGACACTGAAGCTTTCTTT.

This clonotype was detected many times. V and J are TRBV29-1 and TRBJ2-3, with a weak D call TRBD1 (6 bases). Germline CDR1 and CDR2: SQVTM and ANQGSEA. V lost 4 bases, J lost 4 bases, and 18 bases lay in between. The CDR3 has 15 residues. This chain's CDR3 is CSVAPRGSVADTQYF. CDR3 nucleotide sequence: TGCAGCGTTGCTCCAAGGGGGTCGGTCGCAGATACGCAGTATTTT.